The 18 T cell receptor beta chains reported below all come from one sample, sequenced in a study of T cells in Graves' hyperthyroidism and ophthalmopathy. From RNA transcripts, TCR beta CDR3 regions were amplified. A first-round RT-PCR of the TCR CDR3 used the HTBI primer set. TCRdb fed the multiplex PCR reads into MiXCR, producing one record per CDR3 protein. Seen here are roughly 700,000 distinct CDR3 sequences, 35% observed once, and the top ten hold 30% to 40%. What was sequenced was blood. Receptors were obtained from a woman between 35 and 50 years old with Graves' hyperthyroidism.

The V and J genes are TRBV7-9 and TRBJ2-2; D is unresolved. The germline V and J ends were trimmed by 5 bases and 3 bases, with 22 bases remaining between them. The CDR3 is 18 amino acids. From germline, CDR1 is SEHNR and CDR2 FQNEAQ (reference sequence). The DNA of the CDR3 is TGTGCCAGCAGCGTCAACACCGCCGCCACGGCCCACACCGGGGAGCTGTTTTTT. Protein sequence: CASSVNTAATAHTGELFF.

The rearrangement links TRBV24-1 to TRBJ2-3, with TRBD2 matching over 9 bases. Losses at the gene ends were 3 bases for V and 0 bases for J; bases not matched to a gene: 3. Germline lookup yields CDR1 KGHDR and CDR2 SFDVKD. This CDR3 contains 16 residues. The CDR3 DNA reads TGTGCCACCAGTGATATGACTAGCGGTAGCACAGATACGCAGTATTTT. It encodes CATSDMTSGSTDTQYF.

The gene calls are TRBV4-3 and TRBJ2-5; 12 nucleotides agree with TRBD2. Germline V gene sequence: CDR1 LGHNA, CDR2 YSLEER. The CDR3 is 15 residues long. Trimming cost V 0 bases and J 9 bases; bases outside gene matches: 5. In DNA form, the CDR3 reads TGCGCCAGCAGCCAAGAGACTAGCGGGAGTTTGGCCCAGTACTTC. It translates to CASSQETSGSLAQYF.

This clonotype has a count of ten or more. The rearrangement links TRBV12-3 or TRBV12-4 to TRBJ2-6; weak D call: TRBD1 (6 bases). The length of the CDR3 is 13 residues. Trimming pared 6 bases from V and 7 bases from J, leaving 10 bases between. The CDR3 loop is CASSRGGANVLTF. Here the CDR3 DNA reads TGTGCCAGCAGCCGAGGGGGAGCCAACGTCCTGACTTTC.

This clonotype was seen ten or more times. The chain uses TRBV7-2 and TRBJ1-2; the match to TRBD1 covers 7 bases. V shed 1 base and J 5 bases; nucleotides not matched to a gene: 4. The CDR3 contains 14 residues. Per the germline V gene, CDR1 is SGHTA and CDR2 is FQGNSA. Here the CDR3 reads CASSLGGTVYGYTF. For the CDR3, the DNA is TGTGCCAGCAGCTTAGGAGGGACAGTTTATGGCTACACCTTC.

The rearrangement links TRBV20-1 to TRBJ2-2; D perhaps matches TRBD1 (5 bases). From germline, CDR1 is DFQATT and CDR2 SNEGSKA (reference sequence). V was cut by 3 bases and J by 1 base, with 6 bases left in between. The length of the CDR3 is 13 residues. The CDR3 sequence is CSARTVNTGELFF. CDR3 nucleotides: TGCAGTGCTAGGACAGTGAACACCGGGGAGCTGTTTTTT.

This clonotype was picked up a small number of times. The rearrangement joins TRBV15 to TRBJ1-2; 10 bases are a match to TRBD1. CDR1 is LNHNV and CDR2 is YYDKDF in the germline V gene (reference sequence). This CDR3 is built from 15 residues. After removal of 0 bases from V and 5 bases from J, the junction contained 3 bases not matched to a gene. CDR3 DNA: TGTGCCACCAGCAGAGAGCGACAGGGGGCGTATGGCTACACCTTC. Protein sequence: CATSRERQGAYGYTF.

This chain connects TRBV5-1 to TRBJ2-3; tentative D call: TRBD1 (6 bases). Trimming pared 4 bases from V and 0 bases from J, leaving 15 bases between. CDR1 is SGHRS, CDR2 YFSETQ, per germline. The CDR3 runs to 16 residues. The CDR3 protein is CASSTGTKASTDTQYF. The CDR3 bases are TGCGCCAGCAGCACCGGGACAAAAGCTAGCACAGATACGCAGTATTTT. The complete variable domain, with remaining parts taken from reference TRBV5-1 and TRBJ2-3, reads KAGVTQTPRYLIKTRGQQVTLSCSPISGHRSVSWYQQTPGQGLQFLFEYFSETQRNKGNFPGRFSGRQFSNSRSEMNVSTLELGDSALYLCASSTGTKASTDTQYFGPGTRLTVL.

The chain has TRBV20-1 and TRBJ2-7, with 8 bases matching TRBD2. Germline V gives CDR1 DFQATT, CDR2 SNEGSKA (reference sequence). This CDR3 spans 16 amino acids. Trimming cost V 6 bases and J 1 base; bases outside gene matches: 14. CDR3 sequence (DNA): TGCAGTGCCGATGGGGACGGTAGCGGGACTTCCTACGAGCAGTACTTC. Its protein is CSADGDGSGTSYEQYF.

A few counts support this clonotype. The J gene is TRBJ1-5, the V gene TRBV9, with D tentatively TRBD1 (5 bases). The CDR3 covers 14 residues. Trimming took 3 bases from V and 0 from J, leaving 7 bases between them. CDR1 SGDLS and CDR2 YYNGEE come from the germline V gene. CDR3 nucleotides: TGTGCCAGCAGCGCGACAGATAGCAATCAGCCCCAGCATTTT. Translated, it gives CASSATDSNQPQHF.

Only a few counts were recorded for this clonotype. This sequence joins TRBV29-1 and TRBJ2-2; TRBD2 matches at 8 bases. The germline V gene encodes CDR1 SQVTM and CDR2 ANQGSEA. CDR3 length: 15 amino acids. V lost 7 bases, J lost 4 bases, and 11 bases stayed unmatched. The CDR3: CSGNRGGTVTGELFF. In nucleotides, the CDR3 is TGCAGCGGAAATCGGGGGGGGACGGTCACCGGGGAGCTGTTTTTT.

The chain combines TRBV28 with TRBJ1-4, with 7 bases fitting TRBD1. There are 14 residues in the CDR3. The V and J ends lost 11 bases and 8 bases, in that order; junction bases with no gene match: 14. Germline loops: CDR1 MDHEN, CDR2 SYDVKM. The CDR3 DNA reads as TGTGCCCACAAAGGACAGGAACCCCTCGAAAAACTGTTTTTT. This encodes CAHKGQEPLEKLFF. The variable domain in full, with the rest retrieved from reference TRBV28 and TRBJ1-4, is DVKVTQSSRYLVKRTGEKVFLECVQDMDHENMFWYRQDPGLGLRLIYFSYDVKMKEKGDIPEGYSVSREKKERFSLILESASTNQTSMYLCAHKGQEPLEKLFFGSGTQLSVL.

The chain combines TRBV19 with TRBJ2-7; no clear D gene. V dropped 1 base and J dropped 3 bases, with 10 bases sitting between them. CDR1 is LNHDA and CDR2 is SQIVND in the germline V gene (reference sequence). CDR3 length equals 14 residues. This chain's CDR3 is CASSIGAGDYEQYF. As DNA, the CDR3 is TGTGCCAGTAGTATAGGGGCTGGGGACTACGAGCAGTACTTC.

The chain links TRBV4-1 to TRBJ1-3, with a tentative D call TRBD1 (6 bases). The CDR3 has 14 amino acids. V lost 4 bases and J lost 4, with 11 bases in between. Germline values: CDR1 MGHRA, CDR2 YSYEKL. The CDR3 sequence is CASSPRDNGNTIYF. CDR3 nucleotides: TGCGCCAGCAGCCCCCGGGACAACGGAAACACCATATATTTT.

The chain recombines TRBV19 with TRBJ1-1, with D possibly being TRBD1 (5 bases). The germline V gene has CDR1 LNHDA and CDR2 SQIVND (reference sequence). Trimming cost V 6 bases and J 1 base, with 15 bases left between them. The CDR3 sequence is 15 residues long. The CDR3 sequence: CASRFEGAKNTEAFF. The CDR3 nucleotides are TGTGCCAGTAGATTCGAAGGGGCGAAGAACACTGAAGCTTTCTTT.

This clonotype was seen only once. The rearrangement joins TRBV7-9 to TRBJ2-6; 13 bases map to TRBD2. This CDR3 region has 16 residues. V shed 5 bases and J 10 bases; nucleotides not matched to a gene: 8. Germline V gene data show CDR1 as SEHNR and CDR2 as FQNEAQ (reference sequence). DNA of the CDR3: TGTGCCAGCAGCCATCCACTAGCGGGGGGGGATAACGTCCTGACTTTC. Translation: CASSHPLAGGDNVLTF.

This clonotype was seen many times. The CDR3 DNA reads as TGCAGCGTCCAGGGGGTCGAGAACACTGAAGCTTTCTTT. It yields the protein CSVQGVENTEAFF. The chain combines TRBV29-1 with TRBJ1-1; 7 nucleotides match TRBD1. Germline lookup yields CDR1 SQVTM and CDR2 ANQGSEA. V was pared by 6 bases and J by 1 base, with 5 bases of the junction left unmatched. The CDR3 loop spans 13 amino acids.

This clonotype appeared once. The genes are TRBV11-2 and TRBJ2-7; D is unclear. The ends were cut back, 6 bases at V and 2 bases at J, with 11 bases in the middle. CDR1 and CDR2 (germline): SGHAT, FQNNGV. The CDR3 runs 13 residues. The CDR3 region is CASRLFPTYEQYF. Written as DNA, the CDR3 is TGTGCCAGCAGACTATTTCCAACCTACGAGCAGTACTTC.